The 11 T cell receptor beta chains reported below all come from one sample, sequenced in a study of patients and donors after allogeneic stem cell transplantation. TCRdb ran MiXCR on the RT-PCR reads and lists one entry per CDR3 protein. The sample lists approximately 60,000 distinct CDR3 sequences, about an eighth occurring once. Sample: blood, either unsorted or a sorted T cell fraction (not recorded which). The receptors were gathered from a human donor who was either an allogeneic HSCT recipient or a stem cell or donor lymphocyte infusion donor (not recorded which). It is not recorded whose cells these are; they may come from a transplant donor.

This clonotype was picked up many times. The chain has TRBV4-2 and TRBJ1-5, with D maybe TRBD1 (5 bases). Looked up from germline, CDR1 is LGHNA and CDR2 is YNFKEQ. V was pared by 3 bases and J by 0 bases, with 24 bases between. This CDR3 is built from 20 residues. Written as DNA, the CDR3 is TGTGCCAGCAGCCAGGGGGGGGGATATCTGCCTGGGTATAGCAATCAGCCCCAGCATTTT. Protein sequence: CASSQGGGYLPGYSNQPQHF.

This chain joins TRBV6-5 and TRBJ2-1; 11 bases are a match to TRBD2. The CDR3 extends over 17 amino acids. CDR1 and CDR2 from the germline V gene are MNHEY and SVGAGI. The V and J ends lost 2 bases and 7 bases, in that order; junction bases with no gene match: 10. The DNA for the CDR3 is TGTGCCAGCAGTTACCCAAATCTAGCGGGAGGTAGTAATGAGCAGTTCTTC. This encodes CASSYPNLAGGSNEQFF.

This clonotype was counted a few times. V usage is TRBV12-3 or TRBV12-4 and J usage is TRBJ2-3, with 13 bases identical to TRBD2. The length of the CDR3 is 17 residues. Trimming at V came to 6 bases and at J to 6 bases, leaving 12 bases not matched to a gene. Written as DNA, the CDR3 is TGTGCCAGCAGCCCCGGGACTAGCGGGGCACTGAGGGATACGCAGTATTTT. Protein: CASSPGTSGALRDTQYF.

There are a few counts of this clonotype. CDR3 in DNA: TGTGCCAGTAGTCCAACGACAGGAGTCGTTAATCAGCCCCAGCATTTT. It translates to CASSPTTGVVNQPQHF. V gene TRBV19 combines with J gene TRBJ1-5, with D tentatively TRBD1 (6 bases). The CDR3 contains 16 residues. V shed 5 bases and J shed 4 bases, with 18 bases lying between them. Germline V gene lookup returns CDR1 LNHDA and CDR2 SQIVND (reference sequence).

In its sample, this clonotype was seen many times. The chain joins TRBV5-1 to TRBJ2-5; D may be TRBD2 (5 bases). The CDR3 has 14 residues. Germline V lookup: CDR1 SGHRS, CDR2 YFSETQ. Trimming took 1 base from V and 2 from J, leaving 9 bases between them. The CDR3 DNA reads TGCGCCAGCAGCTTGATAGAGGGACAAGAGACCCAGTACTTC. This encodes CASSLIEGQETQYF. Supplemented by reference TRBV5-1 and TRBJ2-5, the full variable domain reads KAGVTQTPRYLIKTRGQQVTLSCSPISGHRSVSWYQQTPGQGLQFLFEYFSETQRNKGNFPGRFSGRQFSNSRSEMNVSTLELGDSALYLCASSLIEGQETQYFGPGTRLLVL.

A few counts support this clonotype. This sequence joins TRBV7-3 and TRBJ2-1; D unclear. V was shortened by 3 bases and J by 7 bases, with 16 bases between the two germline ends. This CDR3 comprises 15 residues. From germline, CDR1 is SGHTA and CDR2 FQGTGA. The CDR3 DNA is TGTGCCAGCAGCTTGGGGAACTCCCCTGCGAATGAGCAGTTCTTC. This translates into CASSLGNSPANEQFF.

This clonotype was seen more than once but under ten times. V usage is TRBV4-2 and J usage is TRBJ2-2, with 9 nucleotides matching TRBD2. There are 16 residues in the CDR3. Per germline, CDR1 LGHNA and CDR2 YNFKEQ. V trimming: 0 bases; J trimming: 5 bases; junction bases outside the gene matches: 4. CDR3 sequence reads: CASSQEASGTTGELFF. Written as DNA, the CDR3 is TGTGCCAGCAGCCAAGAGGCTAGCGGGACAACCGGGGAGCTGTTTTTT.

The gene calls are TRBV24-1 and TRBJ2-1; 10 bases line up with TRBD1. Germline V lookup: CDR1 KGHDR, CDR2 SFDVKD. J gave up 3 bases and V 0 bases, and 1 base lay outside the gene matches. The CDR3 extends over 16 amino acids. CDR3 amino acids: CATSDLGQGVYNEQFF. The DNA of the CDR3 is TGTGCCACCAGTGATTTGGGACAGGGGGTCTACAATGAGCAGTTCTTC.

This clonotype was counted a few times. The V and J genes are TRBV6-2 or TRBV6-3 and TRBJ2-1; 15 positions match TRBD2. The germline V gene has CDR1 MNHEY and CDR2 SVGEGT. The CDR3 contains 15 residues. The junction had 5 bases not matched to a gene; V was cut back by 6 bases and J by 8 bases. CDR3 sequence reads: CASSWTSGRADEQFF. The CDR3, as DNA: TGTGCCAGCAGCTGGACTAGCGGGAGGGCCGATGAGCAGTTCTTC.

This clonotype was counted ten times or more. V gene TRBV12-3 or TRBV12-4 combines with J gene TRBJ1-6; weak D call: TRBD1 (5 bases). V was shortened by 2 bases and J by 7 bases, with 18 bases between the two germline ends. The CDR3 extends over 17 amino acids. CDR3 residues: CASSLQLGPGQNSPLHF. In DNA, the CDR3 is TGTGCCAGCAGTTTACAGCTCGGGCCAGGGCAAAATTCACCCCTCCACTTT.

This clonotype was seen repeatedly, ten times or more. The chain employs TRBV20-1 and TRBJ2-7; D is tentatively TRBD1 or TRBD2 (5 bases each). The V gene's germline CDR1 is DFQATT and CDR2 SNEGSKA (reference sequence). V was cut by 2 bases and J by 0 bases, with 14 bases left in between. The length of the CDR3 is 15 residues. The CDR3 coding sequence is TGCAGTGCTAGACGGGGCACCGGACCCTCCTACGAGCAGTACTTC. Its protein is CSARRGTGPSYEQYF.